Listed below are T cell receptor beta chains from one sample, sequenced in a study of blood T cell repertoires in COVID-19. The repertoire was sequenced with immunoSEQ multiplex PCR; TCRdb's copy has only in-frame clones and lacks some. This sample yields under 60,000 clones, of which over 80% are seen a single time; around 50% belongs to the top ten. Sequenced input: peripheral blood. The receptors derive from a man between 65 and 85 years old with acute or convalescent COVID-19. The CDR3 runs from the conserved cysteine through the conserved F or W. The order of the fields is D gene, J gene, V gene, clone size, CDR3 protein, CDR3 DNA. A D gene is named only where the DNA matches it firmly. Clone size is shown for a subset of rows, as once, few, many or a class of expanded clone.

- | TRBJ1-5 | TRBV18 | - | CASSPDSAYSNQPQHF | TGTGCCAGCTCACCAGACAGCGCCTATAGCAATCAGCCCCAGCATTTT
TRBD2 | TRBJ2-6 | TRBV2 | - | CAISGLAGGSSSGANVLTF | TGTGCCATCTCGGGACTAGCGGGGGGGTCCAGCTCTGGGGCCAACGTCCTGACTTTC
- | TRBJ1-1 | TRBV19 | - | CASSPWNTEAFF | TGTGCCAGTAGTCCCTGGAACACTGAAGCTTTCTTT
- | TRBJ2-5 | TRBV5-6 | few | CASSLGTREETQYF | TGTGCCAGCAGCTTGGGTACGCGGGAAGAGACCCAGTACTTC
- | TRBJ1-2 | TRBV14 | - | CASSQGGGRRYGYTF | TGTGCCAGCAGCCAAGGGGGGGGACGGCGCTATGGCTACACCTTC
TRBD1 | TRBJ1-2 | TRBV2 | - | CASSAAGGSTF | TGTGCCAGCAGCGCCGCAGGGGGGTCCACCTTC
TRBD2 | TRBJ2-1 | TRBV7-3 | - | CASSLLASGDNEQFF | TGTGCCAGCAGCTTACTGGCTAGCGGGGACAATGAGCAGTTCTTC
TRBD1 | TRBJ1-5 | TRBV30 | once | CAWKTGANQPQHF | TGTGCCTGGAAGACAGGGGCTAATCAGCCCCAGCATTTT
TRBD2 | TRBJ2-3 | TRBV24-1 | - | CAPTTSGCTDTQYF | TGTGCCCCGACGACTAGCGGATGCACAGATACGCAGTATTTT
- | TRBJ2-5 | TRBV30 | - | CAWRGETQYF | TGTGCCTGGCGGGGGGAGACCCAGTACTTC
TRBD1 | TRBJ1-3 | TRBV29-1 | - | CSGTGAGNTIYF | TGCAGCGGGACAGGGGCTGGAAACACCATATATTTT
- | TRBJ1-2 | TRBV12-3/TRBV12-4 | - | CASGRTDGYTF | TGTGCCAGCGGCCGGACAGATGGCTACACCTTC
TRBD1 | TRBJ1-5 | TRBV5-6 | - | CASSRLGQGLNSNQPQHF | TGTGCCAGCAGCCGCCTGGGACAGGGACTGAATAGCAATCAGCCCCAGCATTTT
TRBD2 | TRBJ2-3 | TRBV5-1 | - | CASRIAGESTDTQYF | TGCGCCAGCCGAATAGCGGGGGAAAGCACAGATACGCAGTATTTT
TRBD1 | TRBJ1-5 | TRBV29-1 | - | CSVGQGVTQPQHF | TGCAGCGTGGGACAGGGGGTTACTCAGCCCCAGCATTTT
- | TRBJ2-2 | TRBV3-1/TRBV3-2 | - | CASRDRSRTGELFF | TGTGCCAGCAGGGACAGATCCCGCACCGGGGAGCTGTTTTTT
TRBD1 | TRBJ2-7 | TRBV7-3 | once | CASSLLQGARGRYEQYF | TGTGCCAGCAGCTTACTTCAGGGGGCGCGGGGTAGGTACGAGCAGTACTTC
- | TRBJ2-7 | TRBV6-6 | - | CASSPQSGQLSYEQYF | TGTGCCAGCAGTCCACAGAGCGGGCAGCTCTCCTACGAGCAGTACTTC
TRBD1 | TRBJ1-1 | TRBV28 | - | CATRTGGADTEAFF | TGTGCCACCCGGACAGGGGGCGCAGACACTGAAGCTTTCTTT
TRBD1 | TRBJ2-4 | TRBV3-1/TRBV3-2 | - | CASSHRTGDIQYF | TGTGCCAGCAGCCATCGGACAGGTGACATTCAGTACTTC
- | TRBJ2-1 | TRBV6-5 | - | CASNPNRLQLFF | TGTGCCAGCAACCCCAACAGGCTCCAACTGTTCTTC
TRBD2 | TRBJ2-1 | TRBV7-3 | - | CASSGTSGSYNEQFF | TGTGCCAGCAGTGGGACTAGCGGGAGTTACAATGAGCAGTTCTTC
TRBD2 | TRBJ2-1 | TRBV5-4 | - | CASSLGGGAQYNEQFF | TGTGCCAGCAGCTTAGGCGGGGGGGCCCAATACAATGAGCAGTTCTTC
TRBD2 | TRBJ2-1 | TRBV19 | - | CASSGTSGRPTEQFF | TGTGCCAGTAGTGGGACTAGCGGGAGGCCAACTGAGCAGTTCTTC
- | TRBJ2-2 | TRBV7-2 | - | CASSYPGLRTSGELFF | TGTGCCAGCAGCTACCCGGGACTGCGAACAAGCGGGGAGCTGTTTTTT
TRBD2 | TRBJ2-7 | TRBV5-1 | - | CASSLGTSGAEQYF | TGCGCCAGCAGCCTTGGGACTAGCGGGGCCGAGCAGTACTTC
TRBD1 | TRBJ1-2 | TRBV28 | - | CASSLSAGGDYGYTF | TGTGCCAGCAGTTTATCGGCAGGGGGTGACTATGGCTACACCTTC
TRBD2 | TRBJ2-1 | TRBV11-2 | - | CASSPRTSGGTEQFF | TGTGCCAGCAGCCCTCGGACTAGCGGGGGGACTGAGCAGTTCTTC
- | TRBJ2-7 | TRBV20-1 | - | CSATGSHEQYF | TGCAGTGCTACCGGGTCCCACGAGCAGTACTTC
- | TRBJ2-7 | TRBV5-1 | - | CASKSGTSSSYEQYF | TGCGCCAGCAAAAGCGGGACATCGAGCTCCTACGAGCAGTACTTC
TRBD2 | TRBJ2-3 | TRBV30 | - | CAWSVWSTSGSTDTQYF | TGTGCCTGGAGTGTGTGGTCCACTAGCGGTAGCACAGATACGCAGTATTTT
TRBD1 | TRBJ1-2 | TRBV19 | - | CASSPTGGDYGYTF | TGTGCCAGTAGTCCGACAGGGGGTGATTATGGCTACACCTTC
- | TRBJ1-3 | TRBV5-1 | - | CASTSRPQGGNTIYF | TGCGCCAGCACCTCTAGGCCCCAGGGAGGAAACACCATATATTTT
- | TRBJ1-5 | TRBV28 | - | CASSSPGSGQPQHF | TGTGCCAGCAGTTCCCCCGGTTCGGGTCAGCCCCAGCATTTT
- | TRBJ2-7 | TRBV25-1 | - | CASSEYASYEQYF | TGTGCCAGCAGTGAATACGCCAGCTACGAGCAGTACTTC
TRBD1 | TRBJ1-4 | TRBV24-1 | - | CATSETGTENEKLFF | TGTGCCACCAGTGAAACCGGGACAGAGAATGAAAAACTGTTTTTT
TRBD1 | TRBJ1-4 | TRBV20-1 | few | CSASVPGQGALGKLFF | TGCAGTGCTAGTGTCCCGGGACAGGGGGCGCTGGGAAAACTGTTTTTT
- | TRBJ2-7 | TRBV29-1 | - | CSVRQEAHEQYF | TGCAGCGTTCGTCAGGAGGCCCACGAGCAGTACTTC
- | TRBJ1-1 | TRBV6-6 | once | CASTYPPKAFF | TGTGCCAGCACCTACCCCCCTAAAGCTTTCTTT
- | TRBJ2-3 | TRBV5-1 | - | CASSFGGMADTQYF | TGCGCCAGCAGCTTTGGGGGGATGGCAGATACGCAGTATTTT
TRBD1 | TRBJ2-3 | TRBV10-2 | - | CASQDRAPDTQYF | TGCGCCAGCCAGGACAGGGCTCCAGATACGCAGTATTTT
- | TRBJ1-2 | TRBV3-1/TRBV3-2 | - | CASSLLGRGVKYGYTF | TGTGCCAGCAGCCTCCTAGGGAGGGGGGTGAAATATGGCTACACCTTC
- | TRBJ1-1 | TRBV2 | few | CASSEQGRNTEAFF | TGTGCCAGCAGCGAGCAGGGGAGGAACACTGAAGCTTTCTTT
- | TRBJ2-1 | TRBV11-3 | - | CASSLRSSSASSYNEQFF | TGTGCCAGCAGCTTAAGGTCGTCTAGCGCCTCCTCCTACAATGAGCAGTTCTTC
- | TRBJ1-2 | TRBV15 | - | CATSSYPLREANYGYTF | TGTGCCACCAGCAGTTACCCCCTTCGAGAGGCTAACTATGGCTACACCTTC
- | TRBJ2-1 | TRBV18 | - | CASSPLGIAGTYNEQFF | TGTGCCAGCTCACCATTAGGGATAGCAGGGACCTACAATGAGCAGTTCTTC
- | TRBJ1-2 | TRBV2 | - | CASSLQTDEGYTF | TGTGCCAGCAGTTTACAGACAGACGAGGGCTACACCTTC